These T cell receptor beta chains were read from a single sample in a study of CD8 T cells in Susac syndrome. One entry per CDR3 protein results from TCRdb running MiXCR on the immunoSEQ multiplex PCR reads. The data show under 200,000 distinct CDR3 sequences, 90% to 97% seen once. Sequencing was performed on CD4+ T cells from PBMCs. The source is a human donor with Susac syndrome. Both conserved end residues are trimmed from each CDR3. Some rows have no size entry. The others give once, few or many, or a class for an expanded clone.

AARGLSTNEQF | TRBJ2-1 | 11 | TRBV2 | NA
ATSGRGSTQPQH | TRBJ1-5 | 12 | TRBV24-1 | NA
ASSPRGSGQETQY | TRBJ2-5 | 13 | TRBV12-3/TRBV12-4 | NA
ASSLKGRAASEQY | TRBJ2-7 | 13 | TRBV7-3 | few
ASSVADYSGNTIY | TRBJ1-3 | 13 | TRBV9 | NA
ASSFGGYETQY | TRBJ2-5 | 11 | TRBV7-2 | NA
ASSWGRAEGYT | TRBJ1-2 | 11 | TRBV27 | NA
ATSDPGRGPRDTQY | TRBJ2-3 | 14 | TRBV24-1 | NA
ASSSPGTGPTEAF | TRBJ1-1 | 13 | TRBV6-2/TRBV6-3 | NA
ASSVGTYYGYT | TRBJ1-2 | 11 | TRBV12-3/TRBV12-4 | NA
ASSYRDLNEQF | TRBJ2-1 | 11 | TRBV27 | NA
SALFLGINEQF | TRBJ2-1 | 11 | TRBV20-1 | NA
ASSPLTEIETQY | TRBJ2-5 | 12 | TRBV18 | NA
ATSAPSTDTQY | TRBJ2-3 | 11 | TRBV24-1 | NA
ATNKGPQYAPETQY | TRBJ2-5 | 14 | TRBV15 | NA
ASSSRDKGETQY | TRBJ2-5 | 12 | TRBV6-5 | NA
ASWGQDGYT | TRBJ1-2 | 9 | TRBV2 | NA
ASSDRGSEVF | TRBJ1-1 | 10 | TRBV7-9 | NA
ASSRTGLRPQH | TRBJ1-5 | 11 | TRBV27 | NA
ASSLRDTST | TRBJ2-1 | 9 | TRBV5-4 | once
ASSLLAVAETQY | TRBJ2-5 | 12 | TRBV14 | once
ASSRTTGTGGSPLH | TRBJ1-6 | 14 | TRBV4-3 | NA
SASPVGPNEQY | TRBJ2-7 | 11 | TRBV20-1 | NA
ASSLEGLAGAREQY | TRBJ2-7 | 14 | TRBV7-2 | NA
ATSSGSGNTTY | TRBJ1-3 | 11 | TRBV15 | once
ASSPGQPPYGYT | TRBJ1-2 | 12 | TRBV9 | NA
ASSDSYQPQH | TRBJ1-5 | 10 | TRBV6-1 | NA
AWSREGEQY | TRBJ2-7 | 9 | TRBV30 | NA
SVEDPDRGRSGYT | TRBJ1-2 | 13 | TRBV29-1 | NA
AWMRIAGGLGYEQY | TRBJ2-7 | 14 | TRBV30 | NA
ASQAGNSNQPQH | TRBJ1-5 | 12 | TRBV19 | NA
ASSPLSGFSYEQY | TRBJ2-7 | 13 | TRBV9 | NA
ASSVEGAGQPQH | TRBJ1-5 | 12 | TRBV9 | NA